Described below is a single TCR beta chain sequence and its context. Its matching antigen is unknown. This specimen comes from a study of T-cell reconstitution after alpha-beta-depleted transplantation in children. Preparation of the TCRbeta library used unique molecular identifiers. TCRdb independently ran MiXCR on the PCR reads; one entry per CDR3 protein. The table shows about a million distinct CDR3 sequences, with around 30% occurring only once. The CDR3 is made up of 20 amino acids. V was pared by 6 bases and J by 1 base, with 21 bases of the junction left unmatched. Study-level points and caveats: In some patients, recipient T cells and intrathymic progenitors surviving conditioning explained high day-60 diversity. Reports say that about two months after transplant, the alpha-beta T cells came out of several hundred graft clones that had expanded. Fresh T-cell production supplied most of the T-cell counts and diversity seen one year after transplant.

The gene calls are TRBV12-3 or TRBV12-4 and TRBJ2-5, with 9 nucleotides matching TRBD2. This TCR came from a boy under two years old who had a stem cell transplant for SCID, so the T cells may come from the graft donor. Source: PBMCs, mostly from graft donor cells, taken 360 days after TCRalphabeta/CD19-depleted stem cell transplant. CDR3 bases: TGTGCCAGCAGCCCCGGTTTAGGACCCGGCGGGAGGGAGTCCCAAGAGACCCAGTACTTC. Translated: CASSPGLGPGGRESQETQYF.